The source of this TCR beta chain is a study of siplizumab effects on memory and regulatory T cells. Study results and limitations: Naive T cells apparently outstripped memory cells in diversity and seemed major alloresponse contributors.

As regards this clone: Its antigen is unknown.

The repertoire was sequenced with immunoSEQ multiplex PCR; TCRdb's copy has only in-frame clones and lacks some. The top ten clones hold more than 0.095% of a sample with tens of thousands of clones, 95% to 98% of them seen once. The germline V and J ends were trimmed by 7 bases and 6 bases, with 15 bases remaining between them. Germline CDR1 reads SQVTM; CDR2 reads ANQGSEA. The length of the CDR3 is 12 residues. This rearrangement joins TRBV29-1 to TRBJ1-1; D remains unclear. The source is a human donor in good health. The source material was naive CD8+ T cells sorted from blood. The CDR3, as DNA: TGCAGCGCTATGGGTACTTCCCCTGAAGCTTTCTTT. Translating it yields CSAMGTSPEAFF.